The 11 T cell receptor beta chains in this list originate from one sample, sequenced in a study of tumor and adjacent non-tumor tissue in lung cancer. A modified ARM-PCR protocol with three rounds of nested PCR amplified TCRbeta. TCRdb recomputed calls from the multiplex PCR reads with MiXCR, one row per CDR3 protein. The profile shows around 39,000 distinct CDR3 sequences, around three fifths of them singletons. This sample's RNA came from whole unsorted tissue. This non-tumor lung sample came from over 3 cm beyond the tumor edge. The sequenced sample was distant non-tumor lung tissue. The receptors stem from a middle-aged man with non-small cell lung cancer.

With regard to this clonotype: The CDR3 ends on some other residue instead of the conserved phenylalanine or tryptophan, so this is likely a read error. This chain connects TRBV11-2 to TRBJ2-3, with 9 positions matching TRBD2. Per the germline V gene, CDR1 is SGHAT and CDR2 is FQNNGV. The CDR3 loop spans 16 amino acids. J was trimmed by 3 bases and V by 5 bases; bases with no gene match: 9. CDR3 loop: CASSPAGLAGTDTQYS. In DNA, the CDR3 is TGTGCCAGCAGCCCCGCGGGACTAGCAGGAACAGATACGCAGTATTCT.

In its sample, this clonotype was seen a few times. This chain connects TRBV7-2 to TRBJ2-1; D is uncertain. The CDR3 runs 8 residues. CDR1 is SGHTA, CDR2 FQGNSA, per germline. V dropped 5 bases and J dropped 14 bases, with 4 bases sitting between them. In DNA form, the CDR3 reads TGTGCCAGCAGCCTCAAGTTCTTC. Protein sequence: CASSLKFF. The entire variable domain, with the rest obtained from reference TRBV7-2 and TRBJ2-1, is as follows: GAGVSQSPSNKVTEKGKDVELRCDPISGHTALYWYRQSLGQGLEFLIYFQGNSAPDKSGLPSDRFSAERTGGSVSTLTIQRTQQEDSAVYLCASSLKFFGPGTRLTVL.

The genes are TRBV4-1 and TRBJ2-7, with 9 positions matching TRBD2. The V segment lost 9 bases and the J segment 5 bases; nucleotides outside the gene matches: 14. CDR1 MGHRA and CDR2 YSYEKL come from the germline V gene. CDR3 length equals 15 residues. CDR3 loop: CASSQGDAGGDEQYF. CDR3 in DNA: TGCGCCAGTAGTCAAGGAGACGCGGGGGGGGACGAGCAGTACTTC.

This clonotype was detected many times. This chain links TRBV4-2 with TRBJ1-3; 7 bases are shared with TRBD1. There are 17 residues in the CDR3. The ends lost 5 bases at V and 2 bases at J; junction bases unmatched: 12. Germline V gives CDR1 LGHNA, CDR2 YNFKEQ. The DNA of the CDR3 is TGTGCCAGCAGCTTAGCGGAAAGTCAGGGGGCTGGAAACACCATATATTTT. Amino acids: CASSLAESQGAGNTIYF.

This clonotype was observed at least ten times. This chain connects TRBV29-1 to TRBJ2-1, with a tentative D call TRBD2 (6 bases). V was trimmed by 0 bases and J by 8 bases, leaving 8 bases between them. This CDR3 region has 12 residues. Germline V lookup: CDR1 SQVTM, CDR2 ANQGSEA. The CDR3 DNA reads TGCAGCGTTGAAGAAGGCGGGGATGAGCAGTTCTTC. It specifies CSVEEGGDEQFF.

On this clonotype itself: At one end the junction does not follow the germline gene, possibly because of a read error. J is TRBJ2-5 and V is TRBV14; D perhaps matches TRBD2 (5 bases). The CDR3 is 14 residues long. CDR1 is SGHDN and CDR2 is FVKESK in the germline V gene. CDR3 region: CANSGLEQQETQYF. The CDR3 bases are TGTGCCAACAGCGGATTGGAACAGCAAGAGACCCAGTACTTC. The variable domain in full, with the rest retrieved from reference TRBV14 and TRBJ2-5, is EAGVTQFPSHSVIEKGQTVTLRCDPISGHDNLYWYRRVMGKEIKFLLHFVKESKQDESGMPNNRFLAERTGGTYSTLKVQPAELEDSGVYFCANSGLEQQETQYFGPGTRLLVL.

Regarding this clonotype: Relative to the germline gene, one junction end is altered; a read error may explain this. The V gene is TRBV5-1, the J gene TRBJ1-6, with 9 nucleotides matching TRBD1. From germline, CDR1 is SGHRS and CDR2 YFSETQ. CDR3 length: 16 residues. CDR3 sequence reads: CTSNSGTGRSDSPLHF. The CDR3 coding sequence is TGCACCAGCAACTCCGGGACAGGGAGAAGTGATTCACCCCTCCACTTT.

By frequency in the sample, this clonotype is medium-sized. V is TRBV10-3 and J is TRBJ2-7; maybe TRBD2 (6 bases). The CDR3 has 13 amino acids. Germline lookup yields CDR1 ENHRY and CDR2 SYGVKD. Trimming pared 2 bases from V and 5 bases from J, leaving 10 bases between. CDR3 DNA: TGTGCCATCAGTGAGCCCCCGGGGGACGAGCAGTACTTC. It specifies CAISEPPGDEQYF.

The genes are TRBV24-1 and TRBJ2-3, with 8 bases identical to TRBD1. Germline V gene lookup returns CDR1 KGHDR and CDR2 SFDVKD. The length of the CDR3 is 16 residues. With V trimmed by 0 bases and J by 4 bases, 5 bases remained unmatched. CDR3 amino acids: CATSDLGQGVADTQYF. CDR3 sequence (DNA): TGTGCCACCAGTGATTTGGGACAGGGCGTCGCAGATACGCAGTATTTT.

As to this clonotype: A much larger clone differs from this one at a single base, so this may be a read error. The CDR3 protein is CASSLPYDKPITEAFF. CDR3 bases: TGTGCCAGCAGCTTACCTTATGACAAACCGATCACTGAAGCTTTCTTT. The chain carries TRBV11-2 and TRBJ1-1; D gene uncertain. Between the trimmed V and J ends, which lost 2 bases and 4 bases, there was a span of 17 bases. The CDR3 spans 16 residues. CDR1 SGHAT and CDR2 FQNNGV come from the germline V gene. The full variable domain, in which reference TRBV11-2 and TRBJ1-1 provide the parts outside the CDR3, is EAGVAQSPRYKIIEKRQSVAFWCNPISGHATLYWYQQILGQGPKLLIQFQNNGVVDDSQLPKDRFSAERLKGVDSTLKIQPAKLEDSAVYLCASSLPYDKPITEAFFGQGTRLTVV.

The chain couples TRBV5-1 to TRBJ2-3; D not certain. Trimming stripped 5 bases from V and 3 bases from J, with 10 bases between. Germline V gene lookup returns CDR1 SGHRS and CDR2 YFSETQ. The CDR3 runs 13 residues. The CDR3 DNA sequence: TGCGCCAGCAGTCCCTACGTAACAGATACGCAGTATTTT. Protein product: CASSPYVTDTQYF.